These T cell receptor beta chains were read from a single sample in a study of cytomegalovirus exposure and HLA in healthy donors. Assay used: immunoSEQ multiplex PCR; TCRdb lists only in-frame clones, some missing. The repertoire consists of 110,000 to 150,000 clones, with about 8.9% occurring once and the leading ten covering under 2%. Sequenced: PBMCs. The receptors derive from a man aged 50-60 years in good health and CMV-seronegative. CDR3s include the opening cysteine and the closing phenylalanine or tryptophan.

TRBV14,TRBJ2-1,CASSPRDLDNEQFF
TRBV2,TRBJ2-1,CASSWTSGGPTEQFF
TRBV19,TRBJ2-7,CASSTTGTGPYEQYF
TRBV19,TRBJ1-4,CASKGEFTTNEKLFF
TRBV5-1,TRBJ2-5,CASSQQGSETQYF
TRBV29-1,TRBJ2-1,CSVDSRGLRNEQFF
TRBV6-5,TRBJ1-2,CASRPGTSSYGYTF
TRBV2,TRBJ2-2,CASRRGGTSRSGELFF
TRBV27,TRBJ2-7,CASSEGQRYEQYF
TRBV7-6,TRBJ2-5,CASSLIAGGTSQETQYF
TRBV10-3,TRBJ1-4,CAISERTAEKLFF
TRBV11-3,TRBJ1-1,CASSLGRAEAFF
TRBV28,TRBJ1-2,CASSLSGTAHNYGYTF
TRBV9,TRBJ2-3,CASSPGLSTDTQYF
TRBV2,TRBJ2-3,CASRGTSGDTDTQYF
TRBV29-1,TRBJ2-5,CSVDVEEAETQYF